This T cell receptor beta chain was observed in a study of cytomegalovirus exposure and HLA in healthy donors. Germline values: CDR1 SGHRS, CDR2 YFSETQ. The V gene end was trimmed by 4 bases and the J gene end by 3 bases; junction bases not matched to a gene: 11. CDR3 size: 16 residues. Turning to this clone: As yet, its antigen is unknown.

Whole-study results and caveats: Cytomegalovirus status was reportedly diagnosed by the classifier with high sensitivity and specificity.

Primers included in the PCR were 60 Vbeta and 13 Jbeta primers. Assay used: immunoSEQ multiplex PCR; TCRdb lists only in-frame clones, some missing. This sample has about 110,000 clones; roughly 70% occur once, and the top ten carry 14%. The rearrangement joins TRBV5-1 to TRBJ2-3; 7 bases fit TRBD2. Sequences were obtained from PBMCs. The source is a woman aged 40-49 years in good health and CMV-seropositive. CDR3 DNA: TGCGCCAGCAGCGCGTCCGGGCGGGGGTTGACAGATACGCAGTATTTT. Translation gives CASSASGRGLTDTQYF.